A selection of T cell receptor beta chains follows, all from one sample in a study of blood T cell repertoires in COVID-19. Clones were sequenced by immunoSEQ multiplex PCR, and TCRdb holds only the in-frame ones, with some missing. The sample shows more than 110,000 clones, almost 85% of them seen only once. Sequencing was carried out using PBMCs or T cells enriched from blood (not recorded which). The receptors stem from a middle-aged man with acute COVID-19. The CDR3 runs from the conserved cysteine through the conserved F or W. A D gene is named only where the DNA matches it firmly. Not all rows give a size; the values are once, few, many and, for expanded clones, a class.

clone size	J gene	D gene	V gene	CDR3 protein	CDR3 DNA
-	TRBJ1-3	-	TRBV3-1/TRBV3-2	CASSQESWDYSGNTIYF	TGTGCCAGCAGCCAAGAATCCTGGGACTACTCTGGAAACACCATATATTTT
-	TRBJ2-1	-	TRBV5-1	CASSAGPGTDNEQFF	TGCGCCAGCAGCGCGGGGCCTGGGACAGACAATGAGCAGTTCTTC
-	TRBJ2-2	-	TRBV29-1	CSAGPPAGELFF	TGCAGCGCGGGCCCCCCAGCCGGGGAGCTGTTTTTT
few	TRBJ2-7	TRBD1	TRBV5-1	CASSTQGASYEQYF	TGCGCCAGCAGCACCCAGGGGGCTTCCTACGAGCAGTACTTC
-	TRBJ1-2	-	TRBV7-2	CASIPSIGGAGGYTF	TGTGCCAGCATACCATCCATTGGGGGGGCTGGAGGCTACACCTTC
few	TRBJ2-3	TRBD1	TRBV5-4	CASRSTGGMTDTQYF	TGTGCCAGCAGATCGACAGGGGGCATGACAGATACGCAGTATTTT
once	TRBJ2-2	-	TRBV3-1/TRBV3-2	CASSPLTGELFF	TGTGCCAGCAGCCCTCTGACCGGGGAGCTGTTTTTT
-	TRBJ2-5	-	TRBV9	CASSANPSGGETQYF	TGTGCCAGCAGCGCCAACCCCAGCGGCGGGGAGACCCAGTACTTC
-	TRBJ2-5	-	TRBV20-1	CSEKGDETQYF	TGCAGTGAGAAGGGGGACGAGACCCAGTACTTC
-	TRBJ2-7	TRBD2	TRBV5-4	CASSDHELAGTYEQYF	TGTGCCAGCAGCGACCATGAACTAGCGGGAACCTACGAGCAGTACTTC
-	TRBJ2-7	TRBD1	TRBV18	CASSPAGTGDYEQYF	TGTGCCAGCTCACCGGCCGGGACAGGGGACTACGAGCAGTACTTC
-	TRBJ1-5	TRBD1	TRBV2	CASSPQGAYQPQHF	TGTGCCAGCAGTCCCCAGGGGGCATATCAGCCCCAGCATTTT
once	TRBJ2-3	TRBD2	TRBV2	CASSEEGREGTDTQYF	TGTGCCAGCAGTGAGGAAGGGCGGGAGGGCACAGATACGCAGTATTTT
-	TRBJ2-7	TRBD2	TRBV10-2	CASSEPGQGLAGGGEQYF	TGCGCCAGCAGTGAACCGGGACAGGGACTAGCGGGAGGGGGCGAGCAGTACTTC
-	TRBJ2-3	-	TRBV7-6	CASTPARGGGTQYF	TGTGCCAGCACCCCGGCCAGAGGGGGGGGGACGCAGTATTTT
-	TRBJ2-1	TRBD2	TRBV10-3	CATLPETSPYNEQFF	TGTGCCACCCTGCCAGAGACTAGCCCCTACAATGAGCAGTTCTTC
-	TRBJ2-1	-	TRBV19	CASHQRPRGPYNEQFF	TGTGCCAGTCACCAGCGTCCCAGGGGCCCCTACAATGAGCAGTTCTTC
-	TRBJ1-2	TRBD1	TRBV18	CASSPKYSDRVGYGYTF	TGTGCCAGCTCACCGAAATATTCTGACAGGGTTGGTTATGGCTACACCTTC
few	TRBJ2-5	-	TRBV29-1	CSAVVETQYF	TGCAGCGCTGTAGTGGAGACCCAGTACTTC
-	TRBJ1-1	TRBD1	TRBV28	CASSSGTEVEAFF	TGTGCCAGCAGTTCCGGGACAGAAGTTGAAGCTTTCTTT
-	TRBJ1-2	TRBD1	TRBV4-2	CASSPGQGFYGYTF	TGTGCCAGCAGCCCGGGACAGGGCTTCTATGGCTACACCTTC
-	TRBJ2-1	-	TRBV7-9	CASSPDRGLAKNNEQFF	TGTGCCAGCAGCCCAGATAGGGGGCTAGCGAAGAACAATGAGCAGTTCTTC
-	TRBJ1-5	TRBD1	TRBV19	CASRTTGGRGQPQHF	TGTGCCAGTAGGACGACAGGGGGTCGAGGTCAGCCCCAGCATTTT
medium-sized	TRBJ2-5	TRBD2	TRBV11-2	CASSPYIGTSGQETQYF	TGTGCCAGCAGCCCCTACATCGGGACTAGCGGTCAAGAGACCCAGTACTTC
few	TRBJ2-4	-	TRBV21-1	CASSKVSQGSAKNIQYF	TGTGCCAGCAGCAAAGTAAGCCAGGGGTCCGCCAAAAACATTCAGTACTTC
-	TRBJ2-2	TRBD1	TRBV2	CASSVGGNTGELFF	TGTGCCAGCAGTGTAGGGGGCAACACCGGGGAGCTGTTTTTT
-	TRBJ2-1	-	TRBV28	CASSLTSNEQFF	TGTGCCAGCAGTTTGACAAGTAATGAGCAGTTCTTC
-	TRBJ1-6	-	TRBV7-8	CASSFYSYNSPLHF	TGTGCCAGCAGCTTTTACTCCTATAATTCACCCCTCCACTTT
-	TRBJ1-3	-	TRBV5-1	CASSLVPGANSGNTIYF	TGCGCCAGCAGCTTGGTGCCAGGGGCTAACTCTGGAAACACCATATATTTT
-	TRBJ2-7	-	TRBV5-4	CASSFRTVPYEQYF	TGTGCCAGCAGCTTTCGGACTGTCCCCTACGAGCAGTACTTC
-	TRBJ1-2	TRBD1	TRBV29-1	CSAGTGRDYGYTF	TGCAGCGCTGGGACAGGGAGGGACTATGGCTACACCTTC
-	TRBJ2-5	TRBD2	TRBV7-8	CASSFTLGGETQYF	TGTGCCAGCAGCTTTACCTTGGGGGGGGAGACCCAGTACTTC
-	TRBJ2-7	-	TRBV6-5	CASSYAQGNEQYF	TGTGCCAGCAGTTACGCCCAGGGTAACGAGCAGTACTTC
-	TRBJ1-5	-	TRBV12-3/TRBV12-4	CASIRGIGPQHF	TGTGCCAGCATTCGGGGTATTGGGCCCCAGCATTTT
-	TRBJ2-7	-	TRBV7-2	CASSLATASYEQYF	TGTGCCAGCAGCTTAGCGACAGCGTCCTACGAGCAGTACTTC
-	TRBJ1-2	-	TRBV4-3	CASSQVGGGGYGYTF	TGCGCCAGCAGCCAAGTAGGGGGAGGGGGATATGGCTACACCTTC
-	TRBJ2-1	TRBD2	TRBV2	CASSRLAGGPPEQFF	TGTGCCAGCAGTAGACTAGCGGGGGGGCCGCCCGAGCAGTTCTTC
-	TRBJ2-3	-	TRBV20-1	CSASFVSASTDTQYF	TGCAGTGCTAGTTTTGTCAGCGCTAGCACAGATACGCAGTATTTT
-	TRBJ2-5	-	TRBV4-3	CASSQDRETQYF	TGCGCCAGCAGCCAAGATCGGGAGACCCAGTACTTC
once	TRBJ2-1	TRBD2	TRBV11-3	CASSRGLAGEEYDEQFF	TGTGCCAGCAGCCGGGGACTAGCGGGAGAAGAGTACGATGAGCAGTTCTTC
-	TRBJ2-3	TRBD2	TRBV15	CATSTGLAEDTDTQYF	TGTGCCACCAGCACAGGACTAGCGGAGGACACAGATACGCAGTATTTT
-	TRBJ2-2	TRBD1	TRBV5-1	CASSDRDRDTGELFF	TGCGCCAGCAGCGACCGGGACAGGGACACCGGGGAGCTGTTTTTT
-	TRBJ2-7	-	TRBV5-6	CASSVPGQYYEQYF	TGTGCCAGCAGCGTGCCGGGACAATACTACGAGCAGTACTTC
-	TRBJ2-3	-	TRBV3-1/TRBV3-2	CASSQAGPSTDTQYF	TGTGCCAGCAGCCAGGCGGGCCCGTCCACAGATACGCAGTATTTT
-	TRBJ1-5	TRBD1	TRBV19	CASNRGYDQPQHF	TGTGCCAGTAACAGGGGGTACGATCAGCCCCAGCATTTT
many	TRBJ1-1	-	TRBV6-2/TRBV6-3	CASSYSGGNTEAFF	TGTGCCAGCAGTTACTCCGGGGGGAACACTGAAGCTTTCTTT
-	TRBJ1-2	-	TRBV11-2	CASSLAVHVEGGYTF	TGTGCCAGCAGCTTGGCGGTGCACGTGGAGGGTGGCTACACCTTC
-	TRBJ1-2	-	TRBV5-4	CASSPDSVYGYTF	TGTGCCAGCAGCCCGGACAGCGTTTATGGCTACACCTTC
-	TRBJ2-7	TRBD2	TRBV29-1	CSVGGGASEQYF	TGCAGCGTTGGCGGGGGGGCCTCCGAGCAGTACTTC
-	TRBJ2-1	TRBD1	TRBV7-2	CASSRRQGAFNEQFF	TGTGCCAGCAGCCGCCGGCAGGGGGCATTTAATGAGCAGTTCTTC
-	TRBJ2-2	TRBD2	TRBV9	CASSAGTSGNTGELFF	TGTGCCAGCAGCGCTGGGACTAGCGGGAACACCGGGGAGCTGTTTTTT
-	TRBJ1-6	TRBD1	TRBV19	CASSATGTGDSPLHF	TGTGCCAGTAGTGCCACCGGGACAGGGGACTCACCCCTCCACTTT
-	TRBJ1-2	TRBD1	TRBV5-8	CASTLFWGTGLEYYGYTF	TGTGCCAGCACACTATTTTGGGGGACAGGTTTAGAGTACTATGGCTACACCTTC
few	TRBJ1-5	-	TRBV27	CASSLGDGNNQPQHF	TGTGCCAGCAGCCTAGGCGACGGAAACAATCAGCCCCAGCATTTT
-	TRBJ2-5	-	TRBV5-4	CASREGWAEETQYF	TGTGCCAGCAGGGAGGGTTGGGCCGAGGAGACCCAGTACTTC